This T cell receptor (beta chain) was recorded in a study of PD-1 blockade in classical Hodgkin lymphoma. Study as a whole: Patients were administered nivolumab (3 mg/kg intravenously) every 2 weeks.

Clones were sequenced by immunoSEQ multiplex PCR, and TCRdb holds only the in-frame ones, with some missing. The sample gives 43,000 or so clones, about nine tenths of which show up once; roughly 9.1% is in the top ten. Following autologous stem cell transplantation, relapse occurred in every patient, and exposure to brentuximab vedotin varied. Under best response, outcomes were complete response, partial response or progressive disease. The CDR3 is 12 amino acids. Germline V gene data show CDR1 as SQVTM and CDR2 as ANQGSEA. With 4 bases removed from V and 2 bases from J, the gap between germline ends came to 8 bases.

The V gene is TRBV29-1, the J gene TRBJ1-2; D uncertain. The origin of this receptor is a human donor with classical Hodgkin lymphoma. The specimen was peripheral blood mononuclear cells (PBMCs), collected at baseline. CDR3 residues: CSVAQDNYGYTF. In nucleotides, the CDR3 is TGCAGCGTTGCGCAGGACAACTATGGCTACACCTTC. Full variable domain (remainder filled in from reference TRBV29-1 and TRBJ1-2): SAVISQKPSRDICQRGTSLTIQCQVDSQVTMMFWYRQQPGQSLTLIATANQGSEATYESGFVIDKFPISRPNLTFSTLTVSNMSPEDSSIYLCSVAQDNYGYTFGSGTRLTVV.